A single sample is the source of the 32 T cell receptor beta chains below, sequenced in a study of human thymus T cells. TCRdb keeps only in-frame clones here, not all; method: immunoSEQ multiplex PCR. The repertoire holds roughly 120,000 clones, around 94% seen once, with 0.02% to 0.03% in the top ten. During corrective heart surgery, resections were taken, and the thymus tissue came from them. Sequenced: thymus tissue. These receptors were taken from a boy in the first two years of life with a congenital heart defect but otherwise immunologically healthy.

J is TRBJ1-5 and V is TRBV15, with D uncertain. Germline CDR1 and CDR2: LNHNV and YYDKDF (reference sequence). CDR3 length: 17 residues. V was shortened by 0 bases and J by 6 bases, with 18 bases between the two germline ends. CDR3 loop: CATSRDPRQLGSQPQHF. The CDR3 bases are TGTGCCACCAGCAGAGACCCGCGGCAGTTAGGCAGTCAGCCCCAGCATTTT.

The V and J genes are TRBV28 and TRBJ1-6; weak D call: TRBD1 (5 bases). V gave up 6 bases and J gave up 9 bases, with 21 bases separating them. CDR3 length: 16 amino acids. The germline CDR1 and CDR2 sequences are MDHEN and SYDVKM. The CDR3 loop is CASSAPGGTSGSPLHF. For the CDR3, the DNA is TGTGCCAGCAGCGCCCCGGGGGGGACCTCAGGTTCACCCCTCCACTTT.

This chain connects TRBV7-2 to TRBJ2-7, with D possibly being TRBD1 (5 bases). The CDR3 runs 14 residues. Germline loops: CDR1 SGHTA, CDR2 FQGNSA. V was trimmed by 5 bases and J by 5 bases, leaving 16 bases between them. CDR3 sequence (DNA): TGTGCCAGCAGCCCAGTACCAGGGATGAACGAGCAGTACTTC. Translating gives CASSPVPGMNEQYF.

The genes are TRBV15 and TRBJ2-5, with D unresolved. The CDR3 extends over 15 amino acids. V dropped 4 bases and J dropped 0 bases, with 12 bases sitting between them. Germline V gene data show CDR1 as LNHNV and CDR2 as YYDKDF (reference sequence). This chain's CDR3 is CATSKPAAHQETQYF. CDR3 sequence (DNA): TGTGCCACCAGCAAACCGGCCGCCCACCAAGAGACCCAGTACTTC.

The chain recombines TRBV19 with TRBJ1-3; no clear D. The CDR3 runs to 14 residues. The germline V gene has CDR1 LNHDA and CDR2 SQIVND (reference sequence). The V end lost 3 bases, the J end lost 4 bases, and 10 bases lay between the germline ends. CDR3 bases: TGTGCCAGTAGTATTGGCGGCGCGGGAAACACCATATATTTT. It translates to CASSIGGAGNTIYF. Looking up the rest from reference TRBV19 and TRBJ1-3 gives the full variable domain: DGGITQSPKYLFRKEGQNVTLSCEQNLNHDAMYWYRQDPGQGLRLIYYSQIVNDFQKGDIAEGYSVSREKKESFPLTVTSAQKNPTAFYLCASSIGGAGNTIYFGEGSWLTVV.

V is TRBV30 and J is TRBJ1-2; no definite D call. CDR3 length: 11 residues. CDR1 and CDR2 (germline): GTSNPN, SVGIG (reference sequence). Trimming took off 5 bases at V and 7 bases at J, with 11 bases between the two ends. CDR3 DNA: TGTGCCTGGTCGGCCAGCACTGGCTACACCTTC. Translation gives CAWSASTGYTF.

This sequence joins TRBV14 and TRBJ2-7, with 8 bases lining up with TRBD1. J gave up 4 bases and V 1 base, and 3 bases lay outside the gene matches. This CDR3 region has 14 residues. Germline CDR1 SGHDN, CDR2 FVKESK. In DNA, the CDR3 is TGTGCCAGCAGCCAAGGACAGGGGCCTTACGAGCAGTACTTC. This sequence encodes CASSQGQGPYEQYF.

The chain uses TRBV7-3 and TRBJ1-3; 8 bases match TRBD1. The junction had 7 bases not matched to a gene; V was cut back by 3 bases and J by 0 bases. Germline lookup yields CDR1 SGHTA and CDR2 FQGTGA. CDR3 length: 17 residues. The CDR3 spells CASSFGTGKSSGNTIYF. The CDR3 DNA reads TGTGCCAGCAGCTTTGGGACAGGTAAGAGCTCTGGAAACACCATATATTTT.

The chain is built from TRBV4-2 and TRBJ2-3; no firm D call. The CDR3 runs 15 residues. V was shortened by 0 bases and J by 0 bases, with 7 bases between the two germline ends. The germline gives CDR1 LGHNA, CDR2 YNFKEQ. CDR3 DNA sequence: TGTGCCAGCAGCCAAGATCTTTACAGCACAGATACGCAGTATTTT. It codes for CASSQDLYSTDTQYF.

The rearrangement links TRBV4-2 to TRBJ1-2; 8 bases fit TRBD1. The germline V gene has CDR1 LGHNA and CDR2 YNFKEQ. The CDR3 runs to 13 residues. V was clipped by 5 bases and J by 8 bases; unmatched bases: 7. CDR3 protein: CASSSQGAEGYTF. The CDR3 DNA sequence: TGTGCCAGCAGCTCCCAGGGGGCTGAGGGCTACACCTTC.

J is TRBJ1-1 and V is TRBV9; 7 positions match TRBD1. This CDR3 spans 15 amino acids. CDR1 is SGDLS, CDR2 YYNGEE, per germline. V gave up 0 bases and J gave up 6 bases; unmatched junction bases: 8. DNA for the CDR3: TGTGCCAGCAGCGTAGGGGTGACAGGGCTCGCTGAAGCTTTCTTT. Its translation: CASSVGVTGLAEAFF.

The chain carries TRBV7-6 and TRBJ2-1; 9 bases align to TRBD2. The CDR3 loop spans 17 amino acids. The germline gives CDR1 SGHVS, CDR2 FNYEAQ. The trim removed 5 bases at V and 4 bases at J, leaving 12 bases unmatched. In nucleotides, the CDR3 is TGTGCCAGCAGCCCAGGCGGGGTAGCGGGGGTATACAATGAGCAGTTCTTC. Its translation is CASSPGGVAGVYNEQFF.

The chain has TRBV6-4 and TRBJ2-5; weak D call: TRBD1 (6 bases). This CDR3 comprises 13 residues. The V gene lost 5 bases and the J gene lost 4 bases, with 11 bases spanning the gap. Germline V gene lookup returns CDR1 MRHNA and CDR2 SNTAGT. The CDR3 nucleotides read TGTGCCAGCAGTTTAGGGGGAAGAGAGACCCAGTACTTC. Protein: CASSLGGRETQYF.

The chain carries TRBV10-1 and TRBJ2-3, with 11 bases identical to TRBD2. The germline V gene has CDR1 WNHNN and CDR2 SYGVQD (reference sequence). J lost 2 bases, V lost 6 bases, and 4 bases had no gene match. CDR3 size: 15 residues. CDR3 nucleotide sequence: TGCGCCAGCAGAGCTAGCGGGGGGCCCACAGATACGCAGTATTTT. Residues: CASRASGGPTDTQYF.

The chain is built from TRBV7-8 and TRBJ1-4, with TRBD1 identical over 8 bases. Germline V lookup: CDR1 SGHVS, CDR2 FQNEAQ. The CDR3 consists of 16 residues. The junction had 10 bases not matched to a gene; V was cut back by 5 bases and J by 5 bases. CDR3 sequence: CASSPHRAGGNEKLFF. The CDR3 DNA is TGTGCCAGCAGCCCCCATAGGGCAGGGGGCAATGAAAAACTGTTTTTT.

The J gene is TRBJ1-5, the V gene TRBV30; possibly TRBD1 for D (6 bases). The germline V and J ends were trimmed by 1 base and 3 bases, with 16 bases remaining between them. The germline CDR1 and CDR2 sequences are GTSNPN and SVGIG (reference sequence). The CDR3 has 16 amino acids. CDR3 residues: CAWSEIGRGVNQPQHF. CDR3 nucleotide sequence: TGTGCCTGGAGTGAGATCGGAAGGGGGGTCAATCAGCCCCAGCATTTT.

The chain carries TRBV2 and TRBJ1-1; D possibly corresponds to TRBD1 (5 bases). The CDR3 extends over 18 amino acids. The germline V gene encodes CDR1 SNHLY and CDR2 FYNNEI. Trimming removed 0 bases at V and 1 base at J, with 18 bases between. The CDR3 nucleotides are TGTGCCAGCAGTGAAGCGGGACTGGGGGGAAGGTGGAACACTGAAGCTTTCTTT. Translated, it gives CASSEAGLGGRWNTEAFF.

The chain has TRBV10-3 and TRBJ2-7; the match to TRBD1 covers 11 bases. The CDR3 covers 14 residues. The ends lost 8 bases at V and 5 bases at J; junction bases unmatched: 8. Germline CDR1 is ENHRY and CDR2 is SYGVKD. The CDR3 DNA reads as TGTGCCATCGCTGAGGACAGGGGGCGGGACGAGCAGTACTTC. Its protein product is CAIAEDRGRDEQYF.

This chain links TRBV11-2 with TRBJ2-1; no reliable D call. Trimming removed 5 bases from V and 0 bases from J, with 14 bases in between. The CDR3 runs to 16 residues. Germline V CDR1 and CDR2: SGHAT, FQNNGV. CDR3 bases: TGTGCCAGCAGCACCCCTACACGAAGCTCCTACAATGAGCAGTTCTTC. This codes for CASSTPTRSSYNEQFF.

J is TRBJ2-1 and V is TRBV4-3, with unresolved D. The CDR3 spans 13 residues. V gave up 1 base and J gave up 9 bases, with 10 bases separating them. Per the germline V gene, CDR1 is LGHNA and CDR2 is YSLEER. In DNA, the CDR3 is TGCGCCAGCAGCCAAGTCTCTATGGGTGAGCAGTTCTTC. As protein: CASSQVSMGEQFF.

This chain uses TRBV6-5 with TRBJ1-4, with 9 bases that match TRBD1. The CDR3 is made up of 14 amino acids. Losses at the gene ends were 5 bases for V and 8 bases for J; bases not matched to a gene: 6. Germline CDR1 and CDR2: MNHEY and SVGAGI. The CDR3 sequence: CASSPQGAREKLFF. CDR3 sequence (DNA): TGTGCCAGCAGTCCACAGGGGGCGCGAGAAAAACTGTTTTTT.

This sequence joins TRBV4-3 and TRBJ2-1; TRBD2 agrees at 7 bases. Trimming removed 1 base from V and 10 bases from J; junction bases left unmatched: 4. From germline, CDR1 is LGHNA and CDR2 YSLEER. This CDR3 spans 13 amino acids. CDR3 loop: CASSQGLGGEQFF. In DNA, the CDR3 is TGCGCCAGCAGCCAAGGTCTCGGGGGGGAGCAGTTCTTC.

CDR3 sequence: CASSLMTSGLFTDTQYF. For the CDR3, the DNA is TGTGCCAGCAGCTTGATGACTAGCGGGTTATTCACAGATACGCAGTATTTT. The chain uses TRBV5-4 and TRBJ2-3, with 10 bases identical to TRBD2. This CDR3 is 17 amino acids long. Per the germline V gene, CDR1 is SGHNT and CDR2 is YYREEE (reference sequence). After removal of 1 base from V and 2 bases from J, the junction contained 7 bases not matched to a gene.

This chain joins TRBV11-3 and TRBJ2-7; 8 bases agree with TRBD1. The germline CDR1 and CDR2 sequences are SGHNT and YENEEA. V lost 5 bases, J lost 9 bases, and 9 bases stayed unmatched. The CDR3 has 13 amino acids. In nucleotides, the CDR3 is TGTGCCAGCAGCCCCATAACCGACAGGGGGCAGTACTTC. This encodes CASSPITDRGQYF.

The V gene is TRBV6-5, the J gene TRBJ2-1; D is ambiguous. V gave up 8 bases and J gave up 6 bases, with 17 bases separating them. The CDR3 totals 14 residues. From germline, CDR1 is MNHEY and CDR2 SVGAGI. The CDR3 is CASGQRHPGNEQFF. The CDR3 region has the DNA TGTGCCAGCGGTCAAAGACACCCTGGCAATGAGCAGTTCTTC.

This chain uses TRBV30 with TRBJ1-1, with unresolved D. Germline CDR1 GTSNPN, CDR2 SVGIG (reference sequence). This CDR3 region has 10 residues. With 8 bases removed from V and 7 bases from J, the gap between germline ends came to 11 bases. CDR3 loop: CAPLRVEAFF. The CDR3 DNA reads as TGTGCCCCCCTTCGGGTTGAAGCTTTCTTT.

This chain joins TRBV5-6 and TRBJ1-2, with no clear D. CDR1 SGHDT and CDR2 YYEEEE come from the germline V gene. The CDR3 has 14 amino acids. V lost 2 bases and J 2 bases, leaving 10 bases between the germline ends. This CDR3 is CASSFDTDNYGYTF. DNA of the CDR3: TGTGCCAGCAGCTTCGATACAGACAACTATGGCTACACCTTC.

The chain links TRBV5-1 to TRBJ2-3; D remains unclear. V shed 1 base and J shed 1 base, with 16 bases lying between them. The CDR3 length is 17 residues. CDR1 SGHRS and CDR2 YFSETQ come from the germline V gene. The CDR3 is CASSLSFCGPRTDTQYF. CDR3 DNA: TGCGCCAGCAGCTTGTCATTTTGCGGTCCCCGCACAGATACGCAGTATTTT. The complete variable domain, with remaining parts taken from reference TRBV5-1 and TRBJ2-3, reads KAGVTQTPRYLIKTRGQQVTLSCSPISGHRSVSWYQQTPGQGLQFLFEYFSETQRNKGNFPGRFSGRQFSNSRSEMNVSTLELGDSALYLCASSLSFCGPRTDTQYFGPGTRLTVL.

The J gene is TRBJ2-3, the V gene TRBV5-6; D may be TRBD1 or TRBD2 (5 bases each). Germline V gene sequence: CDR1 SGHDT, CDR2 YYEEEE. The CDR3 is made up of 15 amino acids. V was cut by 0 bases and J by 3 bases, with 11 bases left in between. CDR3 in DNA: TGTGCCAGCAGCTTGGGAGGGGCCCTGACAGATACGCAGTATTTT. Its translation: CASSLGGALTDTQYF.

CDR3 sequence reads: CSVERQTNTEAFF. The CDR3 DNA sequence: TGCAGCGTTGAACGGCAGACGAACACTGAAGCTTTCTTT. This chain connects TRBV29-1 to TRBJ1-1; D is ambiguous. This CDR3 comprises 13 residues. Looked up from germline, CDR1 is SQVTM and CDR2 is ANQGSEA. Trimming stripped 2 bases from V and 1 base from J, with 8 bases between.

CDR3 in amino acids: CASSPRVSGRGAHTQYF. In DNA, the CDR3 is TGTGCCAGCAGTCCCCGCGTTTCCGGGCGGGGAGCTCATACGCAGTATTTT. The V call is TRBV28, the J call TRBJ2-3; tentatively, D is TRBD2 (6 bases). The V gene's germline CDR1 is MDHEN and CDR2 SYDVKM. The CDR3 is 17 residues long. V lost 5 bases, J lost 7 bases, and 25 bases lay in between. Full variable domain (missing parts from reference TRBV28 and TRBJ2-3): DVKVTQSSRYLVKRTGEKVFLECVQDMDHENMFWYRQDPGLGLRLIYFSYDVKMKEKGDIPEGYSVSREKKERFSLILESASTNQTSMYLCASSPRVSGRGAHTQYFGPGTRLTVL.

On this clone: One end of the junction is discordant with germline, which a read error may explain. The chain carries TRBV2 and TRBJ2-2; D not certain. Germline V gene sequence: CDR1 SNHLY, CDR2 FYNNEI. CDR3 length equals 12 residues. CDR3 sequence (DNA): TGTGCCAGCAGCGAAGTCCGCCGGGAGCTGTTTTTT. Its protein is CASSEVRRELFF.